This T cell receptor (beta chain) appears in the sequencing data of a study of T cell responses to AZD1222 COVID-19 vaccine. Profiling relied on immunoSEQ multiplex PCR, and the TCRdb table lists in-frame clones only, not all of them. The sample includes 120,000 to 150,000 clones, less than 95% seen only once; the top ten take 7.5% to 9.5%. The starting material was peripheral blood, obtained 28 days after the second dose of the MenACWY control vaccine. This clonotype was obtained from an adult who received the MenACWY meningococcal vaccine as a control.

The CDR3 bases are TGTGCCAGCAGCCAAGATACAAGAAGCAATCAGCCCCAGCATTTT. This sequence encodes CASSQDTRSNQPQHF. The rearrangement joins TRBV3-1 (or the pseudogene TRBV3-2) to TRBJ1-5; D not certain. V shed 0 bases and J shed 1 base, with 7 bases lying between them. The CDR3 has 15 amino acids. Per germline, CDR1 LGHDT and CDR2 YNNKEL (reference sequence).